Below, 13 T cell receptor beta chains from the same sample are listed, as sequenced in a study of T cell changes during pregnancy in multiple sclerosis. Libraries were prepared by immunoSEQ multiplex PCR; TCRdb keeps only in-frame clonotypes and omits some of them. The sample includes 70,000 or so clones, around nine tenths of them seen just once. The specimen was CD4+ T cells from peripheral blood mononuclear cells, collected after pregnancy. The source of these receptors is a female donor with multiple sclerosis, enrolled in a pregnancy study.

This clone appeared once. V usage is TRBV25-1 and J usage is TRBJ1-1; D ambiguous. The CDR3 runs 14 residues. CDR1 is MGHDK and CDR2 is SYGVNS in the germline V gene. The V end lost 5 bases, the J end lost 3 bases, and 13 bases lay between the germline ends. The CDR3 DNA is TGTGCCAGCAGTATTGGGGAGAGGTACACTGAAGCTTTCTTT. The encoded protein is CASSIGERYTEAFF.

The chain is built from TRBV9 and TRBJ1-1, with D perhaps TRBD1 (5 bases). The germline CDR1 and CDR2 sequences are SGDLS and YYNGEE. V was pared by 4 bases and J by 4 bases, with 17 bases between. CDR3 length: 15 amino acids. CDR3 region: CASSKGWDGVTEAFF. Written as DNA, the CDR3 is TGTGCCAGCAGCAAGGGGTGGGATGGTGTCACTGAAGCTTTCTTT.

The chain combines TRBV7-8 with TRBJ1-1; D is unclear. V was shortened by 6 bases and J by 0 bases, with 20 bases between the two germline ends. Looked up from germline, CDR1 is SGHVS and CDR2 is FQNEAQ. The length of the CDR3 is 17 residues. CDR3 loop: CASRRGLSGSLNTEAFF. In DNA, the CDR3 is TGTGCCAGCAGGCGCGGGCTCTCCGGAAGCTTGAACACTGAAGCTTTCTTT.

This clone showed up just once. The chain employs TRBV21-1 and TRBJ1-1. TRBV21-1 is noted as a pseudogene. CDR3 length: 14 amino acids. CDR3 protein: CASSKSGGRTEAFF. The CDR3 DNA sequence: TGTGCCAGCAGCAAATCGGGGGGTCGAACTGAAGCTTTCTTT.

CDR3 sequence reads: CASSRQSNEKLFF. For the CDR3, the DNA is TGTGCCAGTAGTCGACAGTCTAATGAAAAACTGTTTTTT. The gene calls are TRBV19 and TRBJ1-4; TRBD1 is a possible D gene (5 bases). This CDR3 comprises 13 residues. Germline V gives CDR1 LNHDA, CDR2 SQIVND (reference sequence). Trimming cost V 5 bases and J 3 bases, with 7 bases left between them.

V and J are TRBV28 and TRBJ1-4; D possibly corresponds to TRBD1 (5 bases). This CDR3 has 14 residues. Looked up from germline, CDR1 is MDHEN and CDR2 is SYDVKM. Trimming removed 5 bases from V and 5 bases from J, with 12 bases in between. The chain's CDR3 is CASSLTAWNEKLFF. Written as DNA, the CDR3 is TGTGCCAGCAGTCTGACAGCCTGGAATGAAAAACTGTTTTTT.

The J gene is TRBJ2-7, the V gene TRBV4-2; TRBD2 matches 8 bases. CDR1 and CDR2 (germline): LGHNA, YNFKEQ. The ends lost 1 base at V and 4 bases at J; junction bases unmatched: 6. The CDR3 is made up of 15 amino acids. The CDR3 reads CASSQGIAGLYEQYF. The CDR3 DNA reads as TGTGCCAGCAGCCAAGGGATAGCGGGATTATACGAGCAGTACTTC.

The gene calls are TRBV5-4 and TRBJ2-3, with TRBD2 as a possible D gene (6 bases). Trimming removed 2 bases at V and 1 base at J, with 11 bases between. Germline CDR1 and CDR2: SGHNT and YYREEE (reference sequence). The CDR3 runs to 15 residues. CDR3 sequence (DNA): TGTGCCAGCAGCTTAAGCGGGCCCCGCACAGATACGCAGTATTTT. Its translation: CASSLSGPRTDTQYF.

J is TRBJ2-1 and V is TRBV27; 10 nucleotides agree with TRBD2. The CDR3 runs to 15 residues. The ends lost 3 bases at V and 7 bases at J; junction bases unmatched: 6. Germline V gives CDR1 MNHEY, CDR2 SMNVEV (reference sequence). The CDR3 protein is CASSFRQTSGNEQFF. Here the CDR3 DNA reads TGTGCCAGCAGTTTCAGGCAGACTAGCGGGAATGAGCAGTTCTTC.

The chain recombines TRBV10-3 with TRBJ2-5; TRBD2 agrees at 8 bases. From germline, CDR1 is ENHRY and CDR2 SYGVKD. V lost 2 bases to trimming and J lost 5 bases; unmatched junction nucleotides: 19. This CDR3 has 19 residues. In DNA form, the CDR3 reads TGTGCCATCAGTGAGGTTGGAGGGGGAGCAGCGGGAGACCGGGAGACCCAGTACTTC. Its translation is CAISEVGGGAAGDRETQYF.

This clone was seen more than once but under ten times. The chain links TRBV2 to TRBJ1-4; D unresolved. Trimming shortened V by 6 bases and J by 0 bases, and 8 bases separated the two germline ends. Germline V gene lookup returns CDR1 SNHLY and CDR2 FYNNEI. The CDR3 covers 14 residues. CDR3 in DNA: TGTGCCAGCAGAAAGACAACAACTAATGAAAAACTGTTTTTT. Amino acid sequence: CASRKTTTNEKLFF. The full variable domain, its missing parts supplied by reference TRBV2 and TRBJ1-4, is EPEVTQTPSHQVTQMGQEVILRCVPISNHLYFYWYRQILGQKVEFLVSFYNNEISEKSEIFDDQFSVERPDGSNFTLKIRSTKLEDSAMYFCASRKTTTNEKLFFGSGTQLSVL.

The chain combines TRBV29-1 with TRBJ2-3; 9 nucleotides line up with TRBD1. Germline trimming cut 8 bases from V and 8 bases from J; bases unmatched to any gene: 11. Germline lookup yields CDR1 SQVTM and CDR2 ANQGSEA. CDR3 length equals 13 residues. The CDR3 DNA reads TGCAGCACCCGAGGACAGGGGAGAGTTACGCAGTATTTT. Translating it yields CSTRGQGRVTQYF.

The chain has TRBV5-1 and TRBJ1-2, with TRBD1 matching 11 bases. CDR3 length equals 16 residues. Germline lookup yields CDR1 SGHRS and CDR2 YFSETQ. Trimming removed 3 bases from V and 2 bases from J; junction bases left unmatched: 6. For the CDR3, the DNA is TGCGCCAGCAGCTCTGGACAGGGGGCGGGCAACTATGGCTACACCTTC. Translated: CASSSGQGAGNYGYTF. The complete variable domain, with remaining parts taken from reference TRBV5-1 and TRBJ1-2, reads KAGVTQTPRYLIKTRGQQVTLSCSPISGHRSVSWYQQTPGQGLQFLFEYFSETQRNKGNFPGRFSGRQFSNSRSEMNVSTLELGDSALYLCASSSGQGAGNYGYTFGSGTRLTVV.